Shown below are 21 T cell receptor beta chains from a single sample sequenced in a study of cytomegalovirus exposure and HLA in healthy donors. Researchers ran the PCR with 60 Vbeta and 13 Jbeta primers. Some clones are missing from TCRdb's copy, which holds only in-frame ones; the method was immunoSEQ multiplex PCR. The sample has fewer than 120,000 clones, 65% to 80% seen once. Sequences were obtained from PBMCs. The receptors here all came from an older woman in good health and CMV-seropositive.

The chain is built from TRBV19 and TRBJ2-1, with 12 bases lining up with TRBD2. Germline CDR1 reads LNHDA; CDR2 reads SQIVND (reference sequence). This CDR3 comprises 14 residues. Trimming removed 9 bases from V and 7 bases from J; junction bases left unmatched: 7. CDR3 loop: CASRLAGVWNEQFF. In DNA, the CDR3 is TGTGCCAGCAGACTAGCGGGAGTTTGGAATGAGCAGTTCTTC.

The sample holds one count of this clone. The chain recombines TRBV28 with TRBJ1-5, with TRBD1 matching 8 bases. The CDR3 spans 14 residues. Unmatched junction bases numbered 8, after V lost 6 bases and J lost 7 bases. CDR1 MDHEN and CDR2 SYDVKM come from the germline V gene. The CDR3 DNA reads TGTGCCAGCAGACCAGGACAGGGCCGGCAGCCCCAGCATTTT. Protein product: CASRPGQGRQPQHF. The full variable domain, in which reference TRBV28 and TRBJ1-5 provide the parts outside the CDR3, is DVKVTQSSRYLVKRTGEKVFLECVQDMDHENMFWYRQDPGLGLRLIYFSYDVKMKEKGDIPEGYSVSREKKERFSLILESASTNQTSMYLCASRPGQGRQPQHFGDGTRLSIL.

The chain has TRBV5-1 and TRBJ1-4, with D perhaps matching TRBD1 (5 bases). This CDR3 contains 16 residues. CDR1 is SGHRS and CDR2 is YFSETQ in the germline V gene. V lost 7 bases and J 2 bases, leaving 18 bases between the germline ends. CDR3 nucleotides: TGCGCCAGCGCCCGTCTCGGGAGGGGCACTAATGAAAAACTGTTTTTT. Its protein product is CASARLGRGTNEKLFF.

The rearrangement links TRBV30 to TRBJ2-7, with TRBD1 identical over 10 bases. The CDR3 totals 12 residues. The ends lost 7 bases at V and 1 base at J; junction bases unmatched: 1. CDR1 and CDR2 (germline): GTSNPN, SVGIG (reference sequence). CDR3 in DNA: TGTGCCTCGGACAGGGGGTCCTACGAGCAGTACTTC. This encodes CASDRGSYEQYF.

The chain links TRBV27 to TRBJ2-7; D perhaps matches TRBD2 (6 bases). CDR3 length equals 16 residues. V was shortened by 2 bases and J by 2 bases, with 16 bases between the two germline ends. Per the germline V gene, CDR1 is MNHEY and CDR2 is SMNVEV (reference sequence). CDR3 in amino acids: CASSLRVGGAAYEQYF. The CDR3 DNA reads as TGTGCCAGCAGTTTAAGGGTCGGCGGGGCCGCCTACGAGCAGTACTTC.

The CDR3 bases are TGTGCCAGCAGCGTAGCGGGCTCCGGGACAGGAGAGACCCAGTACTTC. This gives the protein CASSVAGSGTGETQYF. This sequence joins TRBV9 and TRBJ2-5; 8 bases align to TRBD1. The CDR3 runs 16 residues. The V and J ends lost 0 bases and 4 bases, in that order; junction bases with no gene match: 8. CDR1 and CDR2 from the germline V gene are SGDLS and YYNGEE.

CDR3 sequence: CASSYLSTGSDTQYF. In DNA, the CDR3 is TGTGCCAGCAGTTACCTTTCGACAGGGTCAGATACGCAGTATTTT. The V gene is TRBV6-6, the J gene TRBJ2-3; 7 bases match TRBD1. V lost 2 bases, J lost 4 bases, and 6 bases stayed unmatched. The CDR3 is 15 residues long. Germline-derived CDR1 and CDR2 are MNHNY and SVGAGI (reference sequence).

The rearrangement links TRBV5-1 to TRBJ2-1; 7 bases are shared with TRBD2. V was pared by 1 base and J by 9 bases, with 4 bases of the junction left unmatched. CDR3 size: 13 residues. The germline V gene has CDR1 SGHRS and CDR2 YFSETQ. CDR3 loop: CASSLTSESEQFF. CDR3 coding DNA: TGCGCCAGCAGCTTGACTAGCGAGAGTGAGCAGTTCTTC.

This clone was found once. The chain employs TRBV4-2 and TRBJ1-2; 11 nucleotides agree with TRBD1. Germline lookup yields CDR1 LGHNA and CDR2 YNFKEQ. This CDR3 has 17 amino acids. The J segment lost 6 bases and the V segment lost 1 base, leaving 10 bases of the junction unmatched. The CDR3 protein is CASSQGTGGVRINGYTF. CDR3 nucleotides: TGTGCCAGCAGCCAAGGGACAGGGGGCGTTCGGATAAATGGCTACACCTTC.

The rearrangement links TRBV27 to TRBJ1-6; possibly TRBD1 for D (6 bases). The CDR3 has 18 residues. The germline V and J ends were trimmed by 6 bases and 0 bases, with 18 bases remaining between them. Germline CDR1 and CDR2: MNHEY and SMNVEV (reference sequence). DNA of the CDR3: TGTGCCAGCAGACGGAGACAGGTTGTGAGCTCCTATAATTCACCCCTCCACTTT. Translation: CASRRRQVVSSYNSPLHF.

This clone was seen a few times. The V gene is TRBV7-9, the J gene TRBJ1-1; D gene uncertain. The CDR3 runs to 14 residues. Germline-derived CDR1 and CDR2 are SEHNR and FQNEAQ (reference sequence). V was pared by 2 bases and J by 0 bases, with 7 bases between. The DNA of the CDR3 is TGTGCCAGCAGCTTATGGCAGGTGAACACTGAAGCTTTCTTT. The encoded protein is CASSLWQVNTEAFF.

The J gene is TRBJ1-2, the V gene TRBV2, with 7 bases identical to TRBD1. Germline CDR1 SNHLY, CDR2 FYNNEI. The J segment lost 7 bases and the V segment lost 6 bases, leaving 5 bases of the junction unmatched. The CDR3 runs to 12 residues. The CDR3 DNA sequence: TGTGCCAGCAGCTTACAGGGGTTTGGCTACACCTTC. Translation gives CASSLQGFGYTF.

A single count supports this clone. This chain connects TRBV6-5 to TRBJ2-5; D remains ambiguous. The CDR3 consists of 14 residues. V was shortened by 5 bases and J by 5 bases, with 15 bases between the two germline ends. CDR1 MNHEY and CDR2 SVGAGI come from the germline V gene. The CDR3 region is CASSEFVPRETQYF. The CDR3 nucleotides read TGTGCCAGCAGTGAATTTGTCCCCCGGGAGACCCAGTACTTC.

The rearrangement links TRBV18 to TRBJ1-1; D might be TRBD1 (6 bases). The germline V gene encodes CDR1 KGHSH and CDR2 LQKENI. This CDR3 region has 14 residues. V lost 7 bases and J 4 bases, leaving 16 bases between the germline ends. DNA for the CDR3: TGTGCCAGCTACTCCAGGGGCGAGAGCACTGAAGCTTTCTTT. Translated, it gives CASYSRGESTEAFF.

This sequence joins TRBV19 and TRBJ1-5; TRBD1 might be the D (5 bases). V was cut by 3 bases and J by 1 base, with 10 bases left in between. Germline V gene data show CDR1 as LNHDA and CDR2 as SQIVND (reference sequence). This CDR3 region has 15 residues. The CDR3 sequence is CASSMAWTSNQPQHF. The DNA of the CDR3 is TGTGCCAGTAGTATGGCGTGGACAAGCAATCAGCCCCAGCATTTT. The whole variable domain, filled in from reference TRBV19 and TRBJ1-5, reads DGGITQSPKYLFRKEGQNVTLSCEQNLNHDAMYWYRQDPGQGLRLIYYSQIVNDFQKGDIAEGYSVSREKKESFPLTVTSAQKNPTAFYLCASSMAWTSNQPQHFGDGTRLSIL.

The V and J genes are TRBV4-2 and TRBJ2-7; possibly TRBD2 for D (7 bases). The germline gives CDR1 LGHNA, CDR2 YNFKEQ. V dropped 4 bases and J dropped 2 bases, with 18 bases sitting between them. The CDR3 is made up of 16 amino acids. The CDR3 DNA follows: TGTGCCAGCAGCCCTCAAAGGGGGGGAATTCCCTACGAGCAGTACTTC. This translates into CASSPQRGGIPYEQYF.

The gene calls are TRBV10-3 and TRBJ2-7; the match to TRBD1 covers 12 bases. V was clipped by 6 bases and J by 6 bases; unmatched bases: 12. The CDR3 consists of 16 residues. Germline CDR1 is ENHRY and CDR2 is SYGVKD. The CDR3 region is CAISSFPGQGASEQYF. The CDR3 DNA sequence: TGTGCCATCAGCTCCTTCCCGGGACAGGGGGCCTCCGAGCAGTACTTC.

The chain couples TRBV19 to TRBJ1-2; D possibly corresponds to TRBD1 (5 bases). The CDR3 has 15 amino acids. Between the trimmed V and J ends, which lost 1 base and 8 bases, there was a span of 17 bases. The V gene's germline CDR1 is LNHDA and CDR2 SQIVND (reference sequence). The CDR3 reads CASSIGGVGLGGYTF. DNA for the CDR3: TGTGCCAGTAGTATAGGGGGTGTGGGGCTTGGCGGCTACACCTTC.

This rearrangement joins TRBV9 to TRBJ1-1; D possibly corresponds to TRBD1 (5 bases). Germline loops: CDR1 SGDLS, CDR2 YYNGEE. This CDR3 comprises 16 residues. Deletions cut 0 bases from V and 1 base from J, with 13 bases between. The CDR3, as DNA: TGTGCCAGCAGCGTAGCTTATGGGGGGGAGAACACTGAAGCTTTCTTT. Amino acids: CASSVAYGGENTEAFF.

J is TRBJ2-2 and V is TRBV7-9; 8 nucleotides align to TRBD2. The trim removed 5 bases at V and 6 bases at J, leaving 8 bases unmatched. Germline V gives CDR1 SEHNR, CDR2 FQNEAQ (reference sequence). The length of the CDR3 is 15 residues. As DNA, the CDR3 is TGTGCCAGCAGCACTCTTAGCGGGATATCCGGGGAGCTGTTTTTT. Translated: CASSTLSGISGELFF.

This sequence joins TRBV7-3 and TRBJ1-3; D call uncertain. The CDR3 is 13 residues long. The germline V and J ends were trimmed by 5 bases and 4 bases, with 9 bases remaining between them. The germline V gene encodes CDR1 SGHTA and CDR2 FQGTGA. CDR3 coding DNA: TGTGCCAGCAGCGAGGGTGCAGGAAACACCATATATTTT. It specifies CASSEGAGNTIYF.